This passage covers 22 T cell receptor beta chains from one sample sequenced in a study of radiotherapy plus CTLA-4 blockade in lung cancer. The assay was immunoSEQ multiplex PCR, and TCRdb's table has in-frame clones only and misses some. The sample holds approximately 95,000 clones, around 83% seen once. The specimen was peripheral blood, collected from a patient treated with radiotherapy plus ipilimumab. These TCRs come from a human donor with non-small cell lung cancer who had a partial response to radiotherapy plus ipilimumab.

The chain recombines TRBV6-1 with TRBJ2-3; 8 bases fit TRBD1. V was clipped by 7 bases and J by 10 bases; unmatched bases: 13. The V gene's germline CDR1 is MNHNS and CDR2 SASEGT. This CDR3 region has 14 residues. The CDR3 protein is CASIPTGGSGAQYF. The CDR3 nucleotides read TGTGCCAGCATCCCAACAGGGGGTTCGGGAGCGCAGTATTTT.

The V call is TRBV28, the J call TRBJ1-5, with D perhaps matching TRBD1 (6 bases). The CDR3 length is 15 residues. Per germline, CDR1 MDHEN and CDR2 SYDVKM. Trimming shortened V by 6 bases and J by 1 base, and 13 bases separated the two germline ends. CDR3 residues: CASRPGGASNQPQHF. CDR3 nucleotide sequence: TGTGCCAGCAGGCCTGGGGGGGCAAGCAATCAGCCCCAGCATTTT.

The V call is TRBV7-2, the J call TRBJ1-1, with a tentative D call TRBD1 (5 bases). Trimming took 4 bases from V and 4 from J, leaving 10 bases between them. Germline V gene lookup returns CDR1 SGHTA and CDR2 FQGNSA. The CDR3 runs to 13 residues. For the CDR3, the DNA is TGTGCCAGCAGCTCATGGGGGGGCACTGAAGCTTTCTTT. Its translation: CASSSWGGTEAFF.

The chain links TRBV7-2 to TRBJ2-2, with D possibly matching TRBD1 (6 bases). The CDR3 runs 15 residues. The germline V gene encodes CDR1 SGHTA and CDR2 FQGNSA. Deletions cut 8 bases from V and 4 bases from J, with 17 bases between. CDR3 DNA: TGTGCCAGCCAGGAACAGGGCCTAGCCACCGGGGAGCTGTTTTTT. Protein product: CASQEQGLATGELFF.

The chain has TRBV5-1 and TRBJ2-3; 13 bases map to TRBD2. CDR3 length: 15 amino acids. Per germline, CDR1 SGHRS and CDR2 YFSETQ. The J segment lost 9 bases and the V segment lost 4 bases, leaving 8 bases of the junction unmatched. The DNA for the CDR3 is TGCGCCAGCAGCCTCGGGACTAGCGGGGCGGGAACGCAGTATTTT. Encoded protein: CASSLGTSGAGTQYF.

The rearrangement joins TRBV6-1 to TRBJ1-4; 7 nucleotides agree with TRBD1. CDR1 and CDR2 (germline): MNHNS, SASEGT. The CDR3 spans 15 residues. Trimming at V came to 4 bases and at J to 7 bases, leaving 9 bases not matched to a gene. The CDR3 spells CASSVNRGVGEKLFF. The CDR3 DNA follows: TGTGCCAGCAGTGTCAACAGGGGAGTCGGTGAAAAACTGTTTTTT.

V gene TRBV11-1 combines with J gene TRBJ1-1, with D possibly TRBD1 on 5 matching bases. Trimming pared 4 bases from V and 4 bases from J, leaving 10 bases between. CDR3 length: 13 amino acids. Looked up from germline, CDR1 is SGHAT and CDR2 is FQDESV (reference sequence). CDR3 coding DNA: TGTGCCAGCAGCTCCAGGGAGGGCACTGAAGCTTTCTTT. Amino acids: CASSSREGTEAFF.

The rearrangement uses TRBV27 and TRBJ1-2, with D possibly TRBD1 on 5 matching bases. Trimming took 4 bases from V and 8 from J, leaving 23 bases between them. The CDR3 sequence is 16 residues long. Germline CDR1 is MNHEY and CDR2 is SMNVEV (reference sequence). The CDR3 sequence is CASSSYSGNQKRGYTF. In nucleotides, the CDR3 is TGTGCCAGCAGTTCCTACTCAGGGAACCAAAAGAGAGGCTACACCTTC.

The rearrangement joins TRBV27 to TRBJ1-5; possibly TRBD1 for D (5 bases). Germline assignment: CDR1 MNHEY and CDR2 SMNVEV (reference sequence). Trimming removed 10 bases at V and 9 bases at J, with 22 bases between. The length of the CDR3 is 14 residues. Here the CDR3 DNA reads TGTGCCACCGGGAGGGACGGCACCTCGGGGCCCCAGCATTTT. Protein: CATGRDGTSGPQHF.

This clone was detected only a few times. The chain couples TRBV18 to TRBJ1-1, with a possible D match to TRBD1 (5 bases). V dropped 0 bases and J dropped 10 bases, with 9 bases sitting between them. Germline V gene sequence: CDR1 KGHSH, CDR2 LQKENI. The CDR3 covers 12 residues. CDR3 DNA sequence: TGTGCCAGCTCACCACCGCAGGGCACAGCTTTCTTT. Translated, it gives CASSPPQGTAFF. The complete variable domain, with remaining parts taken from reference TRBV18 and TRBJ1-1, reads NAGVMQNPRHLVRRRGQEARLRCSPMKGHSHVYWYRQLPEEGLKFMVYLQKENIIDESGMPKERFSAEFPKEGPSILRIQQVVRGDSAAYFCASSPPQGTAFFGQGTRLTVV.

The rearrangement joins TRBV30 to TRBJ2-7; 9 nucleotides align to TRBD1. The length of the CDR3 is 16 residues. Germline CDR1 and CDR2: GTSNPN and SVGIG (reference sequence). The junction had 12 bases not matched to a gene; V was cut back by 4 bases and J by 2 bases. As DNA, the CDR3 is TGTGCCTGGACGGGGACAGGGACATCTCATCCCTACGAGCAGTACTTC. It is translated as CAWTGTGTSHPYEQYF.

Written as DNA, the CDR3 is TGTGCCAGCAGTGATTCCCCTAATGAGCAGTTCTTC. It specifies CASSDSPNEQFF. The J gene is TRBJ2-1, the V gene TRBV2; D unclear. Per the germline V gene, CDR1 is SNHLY and CDR2 is FYNNEI. The CDR3 sequence is 12 residues long. Trimming pared 3 bases from V and 7 bases from J, leaving 7 bases between.

The chain couples TRBV11-2 to TRBJ2-1; 14 bases are shared with TRBD2. From germline, CDR1 is SGHAT and CDR2 FQNNGV. Losses at the gene ends were 4 bases for V and 6 bases for J; bases not matched to a gene: 8. The CDR3 spans 17 residues. As DNA, the CDR3 is TGTGCCAGCAGCTCCGATCGACTAGCGGGAGGGTCCAATGAGCAGTTCTTC. Translated: CASSSDRLAGGSNEQFF.

CDR3 nucleotide sequence: TGCGCCAGCAGCCAAGGACTAGCGGGATTCGATGAGCAGTTCTTC. This codes for CASSQGLAGFDEQFF. V usage is TRBV10-1 and J usage is TRBJ2-1, with 12 bases fitting TRBD2. V was pared by 6 bases and J by 8 bases, with 8 bases of the junction left unmatched. Per germline, CDR1 WNHNN and CDR2 SYGVQD (reference sequence). This CDR3 has 15 amino acids.

The CDR3 spells CASTLGGGMNTEAFF. The CDR3 DNA is TGTGCCAGCACCCTCGGGGGGGGCATGAACACTGAAGCTTTCTTT. The J gene is TRBJ1-1, the V gene TRBV27; D may be TRBD1 (6 bases). Per the germline V gene, CDR1 is MNHEY and CDR2 is SMNVEV (reference sequence). V was clipped by 7 bases and J by 0 bases, with 15 bases between them. This CDR3 contains 15 residues.

Only one count was recorded for this clone. The rearrangement uses TRBV25-1 and TRBJ2-5; no definite D call. Trimming removed 6 bases from V and 2 bases from J, with 4 bases in between. This CDR3 is built from 11 residues. From germline, CDR1 is MGHDK and CDR2 SYGVNS. In DNA, the CDR3 is TGTGCCAGCAGCCCGCAAGAGACCCAGTACTTC. Translated: CASSPQETQYF.

The chain links TRBV27 to TRBJ2-7; D gene unclear. This CDR3 spans 14 amino acids. Trimming cost V 0 bases and J 3 bases, with 9 bases left between them. Germline V lookup: CDR1 MNHEY, CDR2 SMNVEV (reference sequence). The CDR3 DNA reads TGTGCCAGCAGTTTATCCCCGGCTAGCTACGAGCAGTACTTC. Residues: CASSLSPASYEQYF.

This sequence joins TRBV6-1 and TRBJ2-3; D remains ambiguous. Deletions cut 2 bases from V and 1 base from J, with 10 bases between. This CDR3 is built from 15 residues. Germline CDR1 MNHNS, CDR2 SASEGT. The CDR3 DNA reads as TGTGCCAGCAGTGAAACAGAAACCCGCACAGATACGCAGTATTTT. It yields the protein CASSETETRTDTQYF.

This chain uses TRBV6-5 with TRBJ2-5, with 8 positions matching TRBD1. CDR1 is MNHEY, CDR2 SVGAGI, per germline. The V gene end was trimmed by 8 bases and the J gene end by 7 bases; junction bases not matched to a gene: 12. The CDR3 runs 14 residues. The CDR3 is CASSPRQGLGTQYF. DNA of the CDR3: TGTGCCAGCTCCCCCAGACAGGGGTTGGGGACCCAGTACTTC.

This chain connects TRBV27 to TRBJ2-5; 13 nucleotides match TRBD2. The CDR3 totals 16 residues. V shed 4 bases, J shed 4 bases, and the junction held 6 bases outside the gene matches. Looked up from germline, CDR1 is MNHEY and CDR2 is SMNVEV (reference sequence). The CDR3 DNA follows: TGTGCCAGCAGTTCGCCGACTAGCGGGAGGCGAGAGACCCAGTACTTC. Its translation is CASSSPTSGRRETQYF.

The chain carries TRBV14 and TRBJ1-5; TRBD1 matches at 8 bases. CDR3 length: 19 amino acids. J was trimmed by 0 bases and V by 3 bases; bases with no gene match: 13. The germline V gene has CDR1 SGHDN and CDR2 FVKESK. The CDR3 loop reads CASSHSWDRRDYSNQPQHF. The CDR3 coding sequence is TGTGCCAGCAGCCATTCCTGGGACAGGAGGGACTATAGCAATCAGCCCCAGCATTTT. The variable domain in full, with the rest retrieved from reference TRBV14 and TRBJ1-5, is EAGVTQFPSHSVIEKGQTVTLRCDPISGHDNLYWYRRVMGKEIKFLLHFVKESKQDESGMPNNRFLAERTGGTYSTLKVQPAELEDSGVYFCASSHSWDRRDYSNQPQHFGDGTRLSIL.

The chain uses TRBV6-5 and TRBJ2-7, with 7 bases identical to TRBD2. Germline V gene lookup returns CDR1 MNHEY and CDR2 SVGAGI. J lost 5 bases, V lost 5 bases, and 9 bases had no gene match. This CDR3 region has 14 residues. The CDR3 DNA reads as TGTGCCAGCAGTACTTTGGGACTATCGGACGAGCAGTACTTC. It translates to CASSTLGLSDEQYF.